Included here is one T cell receptor beta chain sequence, with context. This record comes from a study of cytomegalovirus exposure and HLA in healthy donors. The PCR had 60 Vbeta and 13 Jbeta primers. Clones were sequenced by immunoSEQ multiplex PCR, and TCRdb holds only the in-frame ones, with some missing. The table has around 120,000 clones, 80% seen once; the top ten hold around 8%. Germline values: CDR1 SNHLY, CDR2 FYNNEI. The CDR3 loop spans 14 amino acids. Trimming cost V 5 bases and J 3 bases, with 14 bases left between them. Donors counted as nominally healthy when sampled, yet unrecorded immune exposures were likely.

Specimen: PBMCs. This clonotype was obtained from a female donor in good health and CMV-seropositive. The rearrangement joins TRBV2 to TRBJ2-7; D is perhaps TRBD1 (5 bases). CDR3 nucleotides: TGTGCCAGCAGTTTCCAGGGCGGCTACTACGAGCAGTACTTC. The encoded protein is CASSFQGGYYEQYF.